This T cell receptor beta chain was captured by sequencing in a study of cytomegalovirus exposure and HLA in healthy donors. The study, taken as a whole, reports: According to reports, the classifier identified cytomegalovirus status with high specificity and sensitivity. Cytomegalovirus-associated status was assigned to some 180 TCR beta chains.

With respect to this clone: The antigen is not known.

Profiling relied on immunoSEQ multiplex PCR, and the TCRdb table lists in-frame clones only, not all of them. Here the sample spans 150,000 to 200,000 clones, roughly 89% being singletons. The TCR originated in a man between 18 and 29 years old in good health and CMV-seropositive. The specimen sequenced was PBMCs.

CDR3 loop: CASSPAGGAEETQYF. In DNA form, the CDR3 reads TGTGCCAGCTCACCGGCAGGGGGCGCGGAAGAGACCCAGTACTTC. V usage is TRBV6-5 and J usage is TRBJ2-5; 8 nucleotides line up with TRBD1. The CDR3 extends over 15 amino acids. Germline values: CDR1 MNHEY, CDR2 SVGAGI. The trim removed 8 bases at V and 3 bases at J, leaving 11 bases unmatched.